The 14 T cell receptor beta chains in this list originate from one sample, sequenced in a study of blood T cell repertoires in COVID-19. Some clones are missing from TCRdb's copy, which holds only in-frame ones; the method was immunoSEQ multiplex PCR. The data hold about 260,000 clones, with about 86% observed a single time. Sequencing was done on a sample of PBMCs or T cells enriched from blood (not recorded which). All receptors come from a man between 25 and 39 years old with acute COVID-19.

The chain employs TRBV11-3 and TRBJ1-3, with 7 bases matching TRBD1. The J segment lost 4 bases and the V segment lost 4 bases, leaving 4 bases of the junction unmatched. Germline V gene lookup returns CDR1 SGHNT and CDR2 YENEEA. The CDR3 length is 14 residues. The CDR3, as DNA: TGTGCCAGCAGCTACCTAGGGGGCGGAAACACCATATATTTT. Translating gives CASSYLGGGNTIYF.

This clone was seen only a few times. J is TRBJ1-6 and V is TRBV11-2, with 8 bases matching TRBD1. This CDR3 has 14 amino acids. Losses at the gene ends were 3 bases for V and 13 bases for J; bases not matched to a gene: 8. Germline V gives CDR1 SGHAT, CDR2 FQNNGV. CDR3 nucleotides: TGTGCCAGCAGCTTGAACGCAGGGGGCTCCCCCCTCCACTTT. Its translation is CASSLNAGGSPLHF.

The chain has TRBV4-2 and TRBJ2-2; TRBD2 matches 7 bases. V trimming: 0 bases; J trimming: 5 bases; junction bases outside the gene matches: 9. The germline V gene has CDR1 LGHNA and CDR2 YNFKEQ. This CDR3 is built from 17 residues. The CDR3 loop reads CASSQERERVKTGELFF. The CDR3 nucleotides read TGTGCCAGCAGCCAAGAGCGGGAGCGGGTGAAAACCGGGGAGCTGTTTTTT.

The chain joins TRBV7-9 to TRBJ1-5; the match to TRBD1 covers 7 bases. The germline gives CDR1 SEHNR, CDR2 FQNEAQ (reference sequence). V gave up 4 bases and J gave up 4 bases; unmatched junction bases: 19. This CDR3 comprises 19 residues. CDR3 amino acids: CASSSSRGLGTVENQPQHF. The DNA of the CDR3 is TGTGCCAGCAGCTCCTCTAGGGGGCTGGGCACAGTTGAGAATCAGCCCCAGCATTTT.

With respect to this clone: A junction boundary mismatches the germline segment, possibly from a read error. The chain links TRBV5-1 to TRBJ2-5; 7 bases align to TRBD2. Germline CDR1 reads SGHRS; CDR2 reads YFSETQ. The CDR3 has 15 residues. The CDR3 spells CASTVGGGSSGTQYF. The CDR3 DNA reads as TGTGCCAGCACCGTCGGAGGCGGGAGTTCCGGGACCCAGTACTTC.

This clone was counted a single time. The J gene is TRBJ2-7, the V gene TRBV5-4; D perhaps matches TRBD2 (5 bases). V lost 4 bases and J 4 bases, leaving 15 bases between the germline ends. The CDR3 runs 14 residues. The germline CDR1 and CDR2 sequences are SGHNT and YYREEE (reference sequence). CDR3 loop: CASSLNPSWYEQYV. The CDR3 coding sequence is TGTGCCAGCAGCCTCAACCCTAGCTGGTACGAGCAGTACGTC.

The V and J genes are TRBV19 and TRBJ1-3, with D unresolved. CDR1 is LNHDA and CDR2 is SQIVND in the germline V gene (reference sequence). The CDR3 consists of 14 residues. Trimming removed 7 bases at V and 2 bases at J, with 12 bases between. The CDR3 nucleotides read TGTGCCAGTATGACGGGGTTCACTGGAAACACCATATATTTT. Its translation is CASMTGFTGNTIYF.

The V call is TRBV28, the J call TRBJ1-1; 7 nucleotides agree with TRBD1. CDR1 is MDHEN, CDR2 SYDVKM, per germline. The CDR3 is 14 residues long. Trimming removed 6 bases from V and 11 bases from J; junction bases left unmatched: 15. This CDR3 reads CASRSRQGQSTAFF. CDR3 bases: TGTGCCAGCAGATCCAGACAGGGTCAATCCACGGCTTTCTTT.

The V call is TRBV5-1, the J call TRBJ2-2; 8 bases align to TRBD2. The CDR3 sequence is 18 residues long. CDR1 and CDR2 from the germline V gene are SGHRS and YFSETQ. Germline trimming cut 2 bases from V and 0 bases from J; bases unmatched to any gene: 9. The CDR3 sequence is CASSFWASGSSNTGELFF. The CDR3 bases are TGCGCCAGCAGCTTTTGGGCTAGCGGGTCCTCGAACACCGGGGAGCTGTTTTTT. The full variable domain, completed using reference TRBV5-1 and TRBJ2-2, is KAGVTQTPRYLIKTRGQQVTLSCSPISGHRSVSWYQQTPGQGLQFLFEYFSETQRNKGNFPGRFSGRQFSNSRSEMNVSTLELGDSALYLCASSFWASGSSNTGELFFGEGSRLTVL.

This rearrangement joins TRBV27 to TRBJ1-1; tentatively, D is TRBD1 (5 bases). This CDR3 has 13 amino acids. Germline lookup yields CDR1 MNHEY and CDR2 SMNVEV (reference sequence). The ends were cut back, 2 bases at V and 6 bases at J, with 10 bases in the middle. The CDR3, as DNA: TGTGCCAGCAGTTTAGGACACAGCGCTGAAGCTTTCTTT. It translates to CASSLGHSAEAFF.

V is TRBV3-1 (or the pseudogene TRBV3-2) and J is TRBJ1-2, with TRBD1 as a possible D gene (5 bases). The germline CDR1 and CDR2 sequences are LGHDT and YNNKEL (reference sequence). Deletions cut 4 bases from V and 4 bases from J, with 19 bases between. This CDR3 is 16 amino acids long. CDR3 sequence reads: CASSPSGGAPGYGYTF. The CDR3 bases are TGTGCCAGCAGCCCTAGCGGCGGGGCCCCGGGCTATGGCTACACCTTC.

CDR3 bases: TGTGCCAGCAGCTTAGCGATTAGCGGGAGGGTCTCTGGGGCCAACGTCCTGACTTTC. This sequence encodes CASSLAISGRVSGANVLTF. The chain uses TRBV7-8 and TRBJ2-6; 11 nucleotides agree with TRBD2. V lost 0 bases, J lost 0 bases, and 4 bases stayed unmatched. CDR1 and CDR2 from the germline V gene are SGHVS and FQNEAQ. The CDR3 spans 19 residues.

The V call is TRBV24-1, the J call TRBJ2-1; D may be TRBD2 (6 bases). CDR1 and CDR2 from the germline V gene are KGHDR and SFDVKD. V was shortened by 0 bases and J by 0 bases, with 8 bases between the two germline ends. The CDR3 contains 16 residues. CDR3 nucleotide sequence: TGTGCCACCAGTGATTTGGCTAGCGCCTCCTACAATGAGCAGTTCTTC. Amino acids: CATSDLASASYNEQFF.

V is TRBV5-1 and J is TRBJ1-4; 8 positions agree with TRBD1. Germline V gene sequence: CDR1 SGHRS, CDR2 YFSETQ. V lost 4 bases to trimming and J lost 5 bases; unmatched junction nucleotides: 7. The CDR3 spans 15 residues. The CDR3 loop reads CASSPGTGGNEKLFF. For the CDR3, the DNA is TGCGCCAGCAGCCCGGGGACAGGAGGAAATGAAAAACTGTTTTTT.